The 5 T cell receptor beta chains below were found in one sample sequenced in a study of blood T cell repertoires in COVID-19. Clones were read by immunoSEQ multiplex PCR, and TCRdb kept only the in-frame ones, dropping some. This sample has 20,000 to 25,000 clones, with 70% to 90% found just once. Source material: peripheral blood. These receptors were collected from a man aged 50-60 years with active COVID-19.

V is TRBV7-8 and J is TRBJ1-1; no definite D call. The CDR3 has 11 residues. Between the trimmed V and J ends, which lost 5 bases and 11 bases, there was a span of 12 bases. Germline V lookup: CDR1 SGHVS, CDR2 FQNEAQ. The CDR3 loop is CASSPFTGAFF. The CDR3 DNA sequence: TGTGCCAGCAGCCCTTTTACCGGGGCTTTCTTT.

The CDR3 DNA reads TGTGCCAGCAGCCCCCAGTGGGCAGGGGGACTCTACGAGCAGTACTTC. This translates into CASSPQWAGGLYEQYF. This chain links TRBV5-5 with TRBJ2-7, with D possibly TRBD1 on 7 matching bases. CDR3 size: 16 residues. Between the trimmed V and J ends, which lost 4 bases and 3 bases, there was a span of 20 bases. Germline values: CDR1 SGHKS, CDR2 YYEKEE (reference sequence).

The V and J genes are TRBV7-2 and TRBJ2-2; 8 bases agree with TRBD2. The trim removed 7 bases at V and 4 bases at J, leaving 8 bases unmatched. Germline values: CDR1 SGHTA, CDR2 FQGNSA. There are 15 residues in the CDR3. CDR3 bases: TGTGCCAGCAACCCGGGGGGGGCCGGCACCGGGGAGCTGTTTTTT. It encodes CASNPGGAGTGELFF.

V is TRBV9 and J is TRBJ2-1; D is perhaps TRBD2 (6 bases). V lost 2 bases and J lost 2, with 11 bases in between. The CDR3 is made up of 15 amino acids. Germline loops: CDR1 SGDLS, CDR2 YYNGEE. The CDR3 DNA follows: TGTGCCAGCAGCGTTGATAGCGGACCCTACAATGAGCAGTTCTTC. Amino acids: CASSVDSGPYNEQFF.

The chain carries TRBV27 and TRBJ2-1; D may be TRBD2 (7 bases). The CDR3 is 14 amino acids. Trimming left V 2 bases short and J 9 bases short, with 14 bases between. From germline, CDR1 is MNHEY and CDR2 SMNVEV (reference sequence). CDR3 DNA: TGTGCCAGCAGTTTAAGAGGGGGGGCCGGTGAGCAGTTCTTC. Its protein product is CASSLRGGAGEQFF.